This TCR beta chain was documented in a study of beta chain features in type 1 diabetes (dated by TCRdb to between 2017 and 2018). About the study as a whole: Mean age, gender distribution, total cell number and subset yield were not different between patients and healthy donors. A total of about 110,000,000 sorted cells were examined across all samples, and a strong correlation was observed between cell number per subset and RNA yield. The study compared TCRB repertoires of sorted circulating CD4+ T cell subsets between recently diagnosed type 1 diabetes patients and matched healthy donors. Naive and central memory subsets were obtained from all 30 or so donors, but regulatory and stem cell-like memory subsets were isolated from only 8 patients and roughly eight healthy donors. The full study reports these points: Naive, central memory and regulatory TCRB repertoires appeared more similar among patients than among healthy donors. Because the HLA sub-analyses included only small numbers of individuals, any influence of HLA type on TCRB rearrangement was left unresolved. Because cDNA was sequenced instead of genomic DNA, highly expressing activated cells could be over-represented, though the groups showed no difference in activation or CD3 levels. Fewer insertions and more nucleotide deletions at VDJ recombination sites were observed in patients with type 1 diabetes, implying thymic rearrangement abnormalities. A moderate but significant shortening of TCRB CDR3 length was observed in type 1 diabetes patients in all four CD4+ subsets. Shorter templates might have been favored by PCR, but patient and control samples were amplified and corrected together, so both groups would have been affected equally by any skew.

The entire isolated RNA was reverse transcribed using the High Capacity cDNA Reverse Transcription Kit, and thus expressed TCRB transcripts were sequenced. Deep immunoSEQ sequencing was applied to naive, central memory and regulatory T cell samples, giving an average of about 3.8 million total reads per sample. Sorted cells were lysed in RLT buffer, and RNA was extracted using DNase-treated RNeasy Micro or Mini kits according to cell number. Each cell subset was processed separately to prevent cross-contamination, with patient and healthy donor samples processed together. The immunoSEQ multiplex PCR was used to amplify TCRB sequences from cDNA, yielding 87-bp fragments that span the CDR3 region. Amplicons were sequenced on the Illumina HiSeq platform. The source study handled its data this way. PCR bias was computationally corrected using synthetic template baselines, reads within Hamming distance 2 were collapsed, and singletons that could not be merged were discarded. Reads were aligned against IMGT to assign V, D and J genes, CDR3 length and insertions or deletions at six rearrangement sites. Clonotype counts were normalized to sorted cell number within each subset before computing true diversity and Gini coefficients with the tcR R package. The overlap coefficient, calculated on TCRB nucleotide sequences, was used to measure repertoire sharing. As a proxy for the pre-selection repertoire, out-of-frame TCRB sequences from naive cells were analyzed. The table comes from immuneACCESS by way of TCRdb, which keeps in-frame sequences with V and J called. Part of the clones is missing from these tables; in studies checked, under half for an unresolved V gene and the rest for unknown reasons. V and J calls and clone size follow that table, whereas D and trimming were derived from the DNA. The sample contains some 500,000 clones, roughly 10% of them found a single time. Clones ranked in the top ten supply 0.04% to 0.05% of the sample.

Each donor gave one peripheral blood draw, about 110 mL on average, collected into heparinised tubes. Naive, central memory, regulatory and stem cell-like memory CD4+ T cells were sorted on a BD FACSAria II using a panel including CD45RO, CCR7, CD25, CD127, CD95 and CD27. Every sorted population had a purity above 95%. PBMCs were isolated right away by Lymphoprep density gradient centrifugation and were stained directly, without culture. Samples were stained and sorted in pairs, with one healthy donor and one patient per experiment, so that batch effects were minimized. Turning to this clone: Which antigen it targets is not known. No base-level quality is on record; no much larger clone is a single base apart.

The sequence came from a woman aged 18-29 years in good health. Specimen: naive CD4+ T cells from blood. The cell subset or site label here, explained by the study, means: true naive CD4+ T cells.

CDR3 reads: CSVRTPAAPPNIQYF. The DNA is as follows: TGCAGCGTTCGAACCCCCGCAGCCCCCCCAAACATTCAGTACTTC. The receptor chain draws on TRBV29-1 and TRBJ2-4; the D gene remains uncertain. The V and J ends are trimmed by 5 bases and 6 bases, leaving 20 bases between them. Counted from cysteine to phenylalanine, this CDR3 has 15 amino acids. The DNA shown is the 45-base CDR3, in frame from base 1. The germline V gene supplies CDR1 SQVTM and CDR2 ANQGSEA.